The 27 T cell receptor beta chains given below trace back to one sample, sequenced in a study of Ad26.COV2.S vaccination and SARS-CoV-2 variants. Treatment: about 20 received Ad26.COV2.S at low or high dose, single or two shots; about 5 received placebo; per-sample allocation not given. Repertoires come from day 63 after the first vaccine or placebo injection. Repertoires were generated with immunoSEQ multiplex PCR, while TCRdb's copy carries only in-frame clones and drops some. The sample consists of roughly 400,000 clones, about nine tenths of them appearing once. This specimen was peripheral blood, taken in a trial of Ad26.COV2.S vaccine versus placebo. The receptors originated from a person between 18 and 59 years old who received the Ad26.COV2.S COVID-19 vaccine or a placebo.

This chain connects TRBV7-3 to TRBJ2-1; D is possibly TRBD2 (5 bases). Trimming took off 1 base at V and 6 bases at J, with 10 bases between the two ends. CDR1 is SGHTA, CDR2 FQGTGA, per germline. The CDR3 has 14 amino acids. CDR3 nucleotide sequence: TGTGCCAGCAGCTTAAGGGAGTCTTTCAATGAGCAGTTCTTC. It codes for CASSLRESFNEQFF.

This chain links TRBV5-6 with TRBJ1-1; maybe TRBD1 (5 bases). The CDR3 is made up of 15 amino acids. V lost 6 bases and J lost 6, with 21 bases in between. Germline values: CDR1 SGHDT, CDR2 YYEEEE. The CDR3 coding sequence is TGTGCCAGCACTTTAGCAAGCAGGGTGCCCCCTGAAGCTTTCTTT. This codes for CASTLASRVPPEAFF.

V is TRBV7-9 and J is TRBJ2-5; TRBD2 matches at 13 bases. The ends lost 6 bases at V and 5 bases at J; junction bases unmatched: 9. The germline V gene has CDR1 SEHNR and CDR2 FQNEAQ (reference sequence). The CDR3 has 16 residues. CDR3 DNA: TGTGCCAGCAGGTCACTAGCGGGAGGGCCGGGGGAGACCCAGTACTTC. Translating it yields CASRSLAGGPGETQYF.

The V call is TRBV27, the J call TRBJ2-5; D gene uncertain. Germline CDR1 and CDR2: MNHEY and SMNVEV (reference sequence). The CDR3 length is 13 residues. V was pared by 0 bases and J by 3 bases, with 5 bases between. CDR3 sequence (DNA): TGTGCCAGCAGTTTATCGTCTGAAGAGACCCAGTACTTC. Encoded protein: CASSLSSEETQYF.

The chain combines TRBV6-5 with TRBJ2-7; TRBD1 matches 9 bases. The CDR3 is made up of 13 amino acids. Germline-derived CDR1 and CDR2 are MNHEY and SVGAGI. V shed 5 bases, J shed 4 bases, and the junction held 3 bases outside the gene matches. The CDR3 DNA reads as TGTGCCAGCAGTACGGACAGGGGTTACGAGCAGTACTTC. It codes for CASSTDRGYEQYF.

The chain combines TRBV21-1 with TRBJ2-1; the listed D gene, TRBD2, was not tested against the DNA. TRBV21-1 is designated a pseudogene. The CDR3 is 20 residues long. The chain's CDR3 is CASSKEGVQEREKGFDEQFF. CDR3 bases: TGTGCCAGCAGCAAAGAGGGGGTCCAAGAGCGGGAGAAGGGATTCGATGAGCAGTTCTTC.

This clone was recorded only once. The chain carries TRBV10-3 and TRBJ2-7, with D perhaps assigned TRBD1 or TRBD2 (5 bases each). In germline, CDR1 is ENHRY, CDR2 SYGVKD. The CDR3 is 13 residues long. The V end was cut by 6 bases, the J end by 0 bases, with 9 bases between. The CDR3 bases are TGTGCCATCAGCCCCGGGACCTCCTACGAGCAGTACTTC. Its protein is CAISPGTSYEQYF.

This clone was seen once. V and J are TRBV4-2 and TRBJ2-1, with TRBD1 matching over 8 bases. Germline V gene data show CDR1 as LGHNA and CDR2 as YNFKEQ. The CDR3 covers 16 residues. The V and J ends lost 4 bases and 1 base, in that order; junction bases with no gene match: 6. CDR3 nucleotide sequence: TGTGCCAGCAGCCTACAGACAGGGGCGTCCTACAATGAGCAGTTCTTC. Its protein product is CASSLQTGASYNEQFF.

The CDR3 DNA sequence: TGTGCCACCAGCAGAGAAACCAAGGGTCAGCCCCAGCATTTT. It translates to CATSRETKGQPQHF. The V call is TRBV15, the J call TRBJ1-5; no definite D call. The CDR3 totals 14 residues. Germline CDR1 is LNHNV and CDR2 is YYDKDF (reference sequence). Trimming cost V 0 bases and J 6 bases, with 9 bases left between them.

The rearrangement links TRBV11-2 to TRBJ2-7, with 14 bases lining up with TRBD2. The CDR3 runs 18 residues. Losses at the gene ends were 2 bases for V and 7 bases for J; bases not matched to a gene: 13. Germline CDR1 is SGHAT and CDR2 is FQNNGV. The CDR3 coding sequence is TGTGCCAGCAGCTTAATGACCGACCCGACTAGCGGGAGGGGAGAGCAGTACTTC. Residues: CASSLMTDPTSGRGEQYF. The full variable domain, its missing parts supplied by reference TRBV11-2 and TRBJ2-7, is EAGVAQSPRYKIIEKRQSVAFWCNPISGHATLYWYQQILGQGPKLLIQFQNNGVVDDSQLPKDRFSAERLKGVDSTLKIQPAKLEDSAVYLCASSLMTDPTSGRGEQYFGPGTRLTVT.

The rearrangement joins TRBV15 to TRBJ2-5, with TRBD2 matching 9 bases. J gave up 5 bases and V 3 bases, and 10 bases lay outside the gene matches. Germline V gives CDR1 LNHNV, CDR2 YYDKDF (reference sequence). The CDR3 loop spans 16 amino acids. CDR3 in amino acids: CATSSLGGRGGETQYF. The CDR3, as DNA: TGTGCCACCAGCAGTCTTGGCGGGAGGGGTGGGGAGACCCAGTACTTC.

V gene TRBV27 combines with J gene TRBJ1-5; perhaps TRBD1 as D (6 bases). Trimming removed 2 bases at V and 11 bases at J, with 13 bases between. The CDR3 consists of 13 residues. In germline, CDR1 is MNHEY, CDR2 SMNVEV (reference sequence). CDR3 residues: CASSLRGSGSQHF. The CDR3 bases are TGTGCCAGCAGTTTAAGGGGGTCTGGGTCCCAGCATTTT.

The V and J genes are TRBV7-8 and TRBJ1-4; the match to TRBD1 covers 9 bases. The CDR3 is 20 amino acids. Germline V CDR1 and CDR2: SGHVS, FQNEAQ. V gave up 1 base and J gave up 0 bases; unmatched junction bases: 12. DNA of the CDR3: TGTGCCAGCAGCTTAGGATGGCGGGACAGGGAAATTGCAACTAATGAAAAACTGTTTTTT. It translates to CASSLGWRDREIATNEKLFF.

The chain recombines TRBV5-1 with TRBJ2-7; D might be TRBD1 or TRBD2, each matching 5 bases. The CDR3 runs to 13 residues. The V end lost 3 bases, the J end lost 0 bases, and 7 bases lay between the germline ends. Germline CDR1 is SGHRS and CDR2 is YFSETQ. The DNA for the CDR3 is TGCGCCAGCAGCTGGGACGGCTCCTACGAGCAGTACTTC. Translation: CASSWDGSYEQYF.

V usage is TRBV19 and J usage is TRBJ2-2; 9 bases align to TRBD2. V lost 1 base, J lost 4 bases, and 7 bases stayed unmatched. Looked up from germline, CDR1 is LNHDA and CDR2 is SQIVND (reference sequence). The CDR3 length is 17 residues. CDR3 DNA sequence: TGTGCCAGTAGTATAGCTCAGCGGGAGGCGCTCACCGGGGAGCTGTTTTTT. Protein sequence: CASSIAQREALTGELFF.

In its sample, this clone was seen a few times. The chain's CDR3 is CAGSATGINQPQHF. The CDR3, as DNA: TGTGCCGGAAGCGCTACAGGGATCAATCAGCCCCAGCATTTT. The rearrangement uses TRBV2 and TRBJ1-5, with D perhaps matching TRBD1 (6 bases). Trimming removed 11 bases from V and 3 bases from J, with 17 bases in between. The CDR3 is made up of 14 amino acids. The germline V gene encodes CDR1 SNHLY and CDR2 FYNNEI.

The chain has TRBV10-1 and TRBJ1-4, with TRBD1 identical over 7 bases. This CDR3 spans 13 amino acids. V dropped 8 bases and J dropped 1; count of bases not matched to a gene: 1. Looked up from germline, CDR1 is WNHNN and CDR2 is SYGVQD (reference sequence). CDR3 sequence: CASWDRTNEKLFF. The DNA for the CDR3 is TGCGCCAGCTGGGACAGAACTAATGAAAAACTGTTTTTT.

This rearrangement joins TRBV7-9 to TRBJ1-2; a possible D gene is TRBD1 (5 bases). CDR1 is SEHNR, CDR2 FQNEAQ, per germline (reference sequence). Trimming removed 2 bases from V and 5 bases from J, with 15 bases in between. CDR3 length equals 15 residues. In DNA form, the CDR3 reads TGTGCCAGCAGCTTAACTACGGCTCGGGGGTATGGCTACACCTTC. Translated, it gives CASSLTTARGYGYTF.

The V call is TRBV5-4, the J call TRBJ2-5; 12 bases map to TRBD1. V lost 5 bases to trimming and J lost 4 bases; unmatched junction nucleotides: 9. This CDR3 comprises 16 residues. CDR1 SGHNT and CDR2 YYREEE come from the germline V gene (reference sequence). CDR3 region: CASRAGTGGRTETQYF. CDR3 nucleotides: TGTGCCAGCAGGGCCGGGACAGGGGGCCGGACAGAGACCCAGTACTTC.

V is TRBV2 and J is TRBJ2-1; 9 nucleotides agree with TRBD2. The CDR3 contains 15 residues. Trimming removed 6 bases from V and 7 bases from J; junction bases left unmatched: 10. CDR1 is SNHLY, CDR2 FYNNEI, per germline. CDR3 bases: TGTGCCAGCAGGGTCGGCGGGAGGGTTGAGAATGAGCAGTTCTTC. The encoded protein is CASRVGGRVENEQFF.

The J gene is TRBJ1-5, the V gene TRBV19; D unresolved. Germline V gene sequence: CDR1 LNHDA, CDR2 SQIVND (reference sequence). This CDR3 has 13 residues. The V end was cut by 2 bases, the J end by 6 bases, with 8 bases between. This CDR3 is CASSISPSQPQHF. The CDR3 DNA follows: TGTGCCAGTAGTATAAGTCCGTCTCAGCCCCAGCATTTT.

The V gene is TRBV6-1, the J gene TRBJ1-4; D unclear. This CDR3 spans 11 amino acids. The germline V gene encodes CDR1 MNHNS and CDR2 SASEGT. V lost 3 bases, J lost 10 bases, and 6 bases lay in between. The CDR3 DNA is TGTGCCAGCAGTGAGCAAGGAAAACTGTTTTTT. Translation gives CASSEQGKLFF.

The rearrangement uses TRBV2 and TRBJ2-1, with 7 bases identical to TRBD2. Germline assignment: CDR1 SNHLY and CDR2 FYNNEI. After removal of 6 bases from V and 3 bases from J, the junction contained 8 bases not matched to a gene. The CDR3 has 15 residues. The CDR3 sequence is CASRLDRDYYNEQFF. The CDR3 DNA follows: TGTGCCAGCAGACTTGATCGGGACTACTACAATGAGCAGTTCTTC.

This chain links TRBV6-1 with TRBJ1-2; 9 nucleotides line up with TRBD1. Germline V lookup: CDR1 MNHNS, CDR2 SASEGT. This CDR3 region has 17 residues. J gave up 3 bases and V 6 bases, and 14 bases lay outside the gene matches. The CDR3 nucleotides read TGTGCCAGCAGGGAAAGAATGAGGACAGGGGTACACTATGGCTACACCTTC. Its translation: CASRERMRTGVHYGYTF.

The chain links TRBV6-5 to TRBJ2-1; 10 nucleotides agree with TRBD2. CDR1 is MNHEY and CDR2 is SVGAGI in the germline V gene. V trimming: 3 bases; J trimming: 7 bases; junction bases outside the gene matches: 6. The CDR3 covers 15 residues. As DNA, the CDR3 is TGTGCCAGCAGTTATACCGGGACTAGCGCAAATGAGCAGTTCTTC. Translated: CASSYTGTSANEQFF.

V usage is TRBV11-3 and J usage is TRBJ2-5; D gene unclear. Trimming took off 5 bases at V and 3 bases at J, with 10 bases between the two ends. The CDR3 length is 13 residues. Germline V gene sequence: CDR1 SGHNT, CDR2 YENEEA. CDR3 sequence reads: CASSPRSEETQYF. CDR3 sequence (DNA): TGTGCCAGCAGCCCTCGGTCGGAAGAGACCCAGTACTTC.

This clone was observed once. V gene TRBV24-1 combines with J gene TRBJ2-1; 10 bases fit TRBD1. Germline V gene sequence: CDR1 KGHDR, CDR2 SFDVKD. V gave up 4 bases and J gave up 4 bases; unmatched junction bases: 0. The CDR3 has 14 residues. CDR3 loop: CATSEGQGYNEQFF. Here the CDR3 DNA reads TGTGCCACCAGTGAGGGACAGGGGTACAATGAGCAGTTCTTC.